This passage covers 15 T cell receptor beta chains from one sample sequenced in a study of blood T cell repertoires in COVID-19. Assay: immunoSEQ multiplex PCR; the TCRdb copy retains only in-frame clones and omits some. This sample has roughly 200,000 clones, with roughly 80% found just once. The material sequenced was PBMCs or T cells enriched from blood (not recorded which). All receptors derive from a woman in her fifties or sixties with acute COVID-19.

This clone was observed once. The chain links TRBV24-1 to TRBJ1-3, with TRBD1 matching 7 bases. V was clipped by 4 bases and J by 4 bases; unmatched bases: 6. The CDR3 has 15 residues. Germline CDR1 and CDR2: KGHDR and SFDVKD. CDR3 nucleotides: TGTGCCACCAGTGAACCGGGACAGTACGGAAACACCATATATTTT. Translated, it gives CATSEPGQYGNTIYF.

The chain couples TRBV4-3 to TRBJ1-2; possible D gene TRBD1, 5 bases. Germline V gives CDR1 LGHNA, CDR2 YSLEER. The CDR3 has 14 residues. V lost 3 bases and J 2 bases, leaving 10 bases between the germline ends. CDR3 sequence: CASSQGGRNYGYTF. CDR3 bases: TGCGCCAGCAGCCAGGGGGGGAGGAACTATGGCTACACCTTC.

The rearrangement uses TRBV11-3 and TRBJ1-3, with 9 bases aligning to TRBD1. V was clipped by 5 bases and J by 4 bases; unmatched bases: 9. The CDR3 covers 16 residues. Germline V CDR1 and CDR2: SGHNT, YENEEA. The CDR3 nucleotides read TGTGCCAGCAGCCCGCGGGGACAGGGTACCGGAAACACCATATATTTT. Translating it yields CASSPRGQGTGNTIYF.

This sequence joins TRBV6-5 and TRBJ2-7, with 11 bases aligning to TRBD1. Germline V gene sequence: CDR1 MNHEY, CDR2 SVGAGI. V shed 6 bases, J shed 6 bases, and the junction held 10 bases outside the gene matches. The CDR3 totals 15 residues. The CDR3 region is CASRVLAGTGGEQYF. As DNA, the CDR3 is TGTGCCAGCAGAGTCTTGGCCGGGACAGGGGGCGAGCAGTACTTC.

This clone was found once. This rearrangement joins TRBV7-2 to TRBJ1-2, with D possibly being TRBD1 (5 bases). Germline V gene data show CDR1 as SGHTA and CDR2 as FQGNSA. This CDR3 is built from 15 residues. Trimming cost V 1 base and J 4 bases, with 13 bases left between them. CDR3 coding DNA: TGTGCCAGCAGCTTAGAACCAGGGCAAACCTATGGCTACACCTTC. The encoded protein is CASSLEPGQTYGYTF.

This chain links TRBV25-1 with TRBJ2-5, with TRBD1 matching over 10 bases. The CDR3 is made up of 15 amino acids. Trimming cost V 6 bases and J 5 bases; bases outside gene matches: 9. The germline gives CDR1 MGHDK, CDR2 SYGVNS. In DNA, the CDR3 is TGTGCCAGCAGGGAGACGAGACAGGGGGCGGAGACCCAGTACTTC. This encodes CASRETRQGAETQYF.

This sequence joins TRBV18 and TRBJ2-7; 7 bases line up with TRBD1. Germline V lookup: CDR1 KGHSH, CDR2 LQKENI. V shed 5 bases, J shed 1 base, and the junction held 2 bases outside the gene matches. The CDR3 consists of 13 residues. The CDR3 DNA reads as TGTGCCAGCTCAACGGGACAGTCCTACGAGCAGTACGTC. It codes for CASSTGQSYEQYV.

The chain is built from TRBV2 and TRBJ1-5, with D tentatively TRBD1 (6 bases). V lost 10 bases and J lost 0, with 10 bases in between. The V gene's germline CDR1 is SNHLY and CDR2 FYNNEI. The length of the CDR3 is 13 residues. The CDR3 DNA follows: TGTGCCACCCACAGGGATAGCAATCAGCCCCAGCATTTT. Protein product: CATHRDSNQPQHF.

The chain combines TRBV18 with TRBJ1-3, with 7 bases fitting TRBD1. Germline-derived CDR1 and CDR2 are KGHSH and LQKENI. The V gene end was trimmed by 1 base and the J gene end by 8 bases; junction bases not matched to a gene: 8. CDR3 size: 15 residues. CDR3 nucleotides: TGTGCCAGCTCACCACAGGGGGCGATTGATCACACCATATATTTT. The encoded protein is CASSPQGAIDHTIYF.

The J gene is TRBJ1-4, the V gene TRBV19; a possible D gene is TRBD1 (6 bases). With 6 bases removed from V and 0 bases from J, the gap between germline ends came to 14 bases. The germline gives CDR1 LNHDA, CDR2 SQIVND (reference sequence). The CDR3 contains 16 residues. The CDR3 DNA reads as TGTGCCAGTAGAGCTCAGGGGTCCGCAACTAATGAAAAACTGTTTTTT. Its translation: CASRAQGSATNEKLFF.

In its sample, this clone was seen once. The CDR3 here is CASSSPQGLGTEAFF. The CDR3 DNA is TGTGCCAGCAGCTCACCACAGGGGTTAGGCACTGAAGCTTTCTTT. The chain uses TRBV7-8 and TRBJ1-1; TRBD1 matches 7 bases. Germline CDR1 and CDR2: SGHVS and FQNEAQ. The CDR3 spans 15 residues. The trim removed 4 bases at V and 4 bases at J, leaving 9 bases unmatched.

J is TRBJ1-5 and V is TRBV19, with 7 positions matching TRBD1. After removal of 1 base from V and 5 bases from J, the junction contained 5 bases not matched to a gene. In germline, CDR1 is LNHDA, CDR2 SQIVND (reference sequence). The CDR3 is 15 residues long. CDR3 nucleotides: TGTGCCAGTAGTATAGGGGCAGGGGGGTATCAGCCCCAGCATTTT. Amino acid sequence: CASSIGAGGYQPQHF.

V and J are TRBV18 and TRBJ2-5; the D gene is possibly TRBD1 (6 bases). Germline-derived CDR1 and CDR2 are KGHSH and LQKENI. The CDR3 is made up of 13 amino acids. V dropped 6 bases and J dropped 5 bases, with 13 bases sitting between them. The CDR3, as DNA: TGTGCCAGCTCTGAGGGGGTCCGGGAGACCCAGTACTTC. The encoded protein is CASSEGVRETQYF.

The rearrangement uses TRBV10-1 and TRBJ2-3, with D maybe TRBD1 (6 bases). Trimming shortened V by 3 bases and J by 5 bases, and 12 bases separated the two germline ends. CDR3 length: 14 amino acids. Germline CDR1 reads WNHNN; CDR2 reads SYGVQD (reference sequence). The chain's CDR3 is CASSDTGPVDTQYF. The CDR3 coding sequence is TGCGCCAGCAGTGACACAGGGCCGGTAGATACGCAGTATTTT.

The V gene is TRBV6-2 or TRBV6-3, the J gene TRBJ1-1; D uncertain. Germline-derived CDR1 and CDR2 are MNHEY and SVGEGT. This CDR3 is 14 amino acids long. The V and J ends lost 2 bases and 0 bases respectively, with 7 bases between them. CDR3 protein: CASSYNKMNTEAFF. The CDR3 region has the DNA TGTGCCAGCAGTTACAACAAGATGAACACTGAAGCTTTCTTT.